This T cell receptor beta chain stems from a study of post-analysis software for immune sequencing data. About this clonotype itself: Its antigen is unknown. A junction boundary mismatches the germline segment, possibly from a read error.

Study-wide results and limits: Five TRBV segments appeared more often in patients than in controls, and TRBV5-6, TRBV5-1 and TRBV20-1 were among these.

TCR beta libraries were prepared from cDNA with unique molecular identifiers. TCRdb ran MiXCR on the PCR reads and lists one entry per CDR3 protein. Counted here are approximately 350,000 distinct CDR3 sequences, 30% to 45% occurring once; the ten biggest clones make up about an eighth. This CDR3 spans 13 amino acids. Sequences were obtained from blood. The genes are TRBV12-3 or TRBV12-4 and TRBJ1-5; D remains unclear. This clonotype originated in a girl aged 5-17 years with multiple sclerosis. In DNA form, the CDR3 reads TGTGCCAGCAGTTTGGGTCAAGATCAGCTCCAGCATTTT. Encoded protein: CASSLGQDQLQHF.